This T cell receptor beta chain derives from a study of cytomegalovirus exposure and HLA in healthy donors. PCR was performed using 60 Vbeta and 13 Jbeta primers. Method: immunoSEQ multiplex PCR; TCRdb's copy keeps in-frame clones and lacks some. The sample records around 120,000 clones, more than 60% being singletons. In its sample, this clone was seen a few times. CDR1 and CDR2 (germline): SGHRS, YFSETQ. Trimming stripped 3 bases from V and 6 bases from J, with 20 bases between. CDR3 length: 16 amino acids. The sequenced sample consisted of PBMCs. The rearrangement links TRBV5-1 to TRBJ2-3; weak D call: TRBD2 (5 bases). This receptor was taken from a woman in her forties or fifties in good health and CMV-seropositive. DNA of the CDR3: TGCGCCAGCAGCTCAGGCGGGTCAAGGGTTGCGGATACGCAGTATTTT. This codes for CASSSGGSRVADTQYF.